This TCR beta chain emerged from a study of OX40 agonist ivuxolimab in advanced cancers. The wider study: Patients got intravenous ivuxolimab at 0.01 to 10 mg/kg every 2 weeks. Three patients, one with hepatocellular carcinoma and two with cutaneous melanoma, responded partially.

Study conclusions and caveats: CD4+ T cells averaged fewer expanded clones than CD8+ T cells. There was clonal expansion of CD4+ and CD8+ blood T cells by week 6 at 0.1 to 3.0 mg/kg.

Points on this clone: The antigen is undetermined.

Assay used: immunoSEQ multiplex PCR; TCRdb lists only in-frame clones, some missing. The data contain some 50,000 clones, around 80% of them singletons. The starting material was CD4+ or CD8+ T cells sorted from blood, obtained in a trial of the OX40 agonist ivuxolimab. This sequence originates from an adult with an advanced solid tumor such as melanoma, head and neck, liver or kidney cancer.

The CDR3 bases are TGCGCCAGCAGCCAAGGACGGGGATGGCAGGGCTATGGCTACACCTTC. It encodes CASSQGRGWQGYGYTF. This chain connects TRBV4-1 to TRBJ1-2, with D tentatively TRBD1 (5 bases). The CDR3 sequence is 16 residues long. From germline, CDR1 is MGHRA and CDR2 YSYEKL. Trimming shortened V by 1 base and J by 4 bases, and 16 bases separated the two germline ends.